This TCR beta chain is drawn from a study of beta chain features in type 1 diabetes. Sequencing targeted expressed TCRB transcripts, as all isolated RNA had been reverse transcribed. Method: immunoSEQ multiplex PCR; TCRdb's copy keeps in-frame clones and lacks some. The sample has 300,000 to 350,000 clones; around 7.6% are singletons. The CDR3 runs to 15 residues. Germline lookup yields CDR1 SEHNR and CDR2 FQNEAQ (reference sequence). Trimming pared 3 bases from V and 6 bases from J, leaving 14 bases between. The sample holds a few counts of this clone. The TCR originated in a woman aged 18-29 years in good health. The specimen sequenced was central memory CD4+ T cells from blood. The rearrangement joins TRBV7-9 to TRBJ1-4; D is ambiguous. CDR3 nucleotides: TGTGCCAGCAGCTTTCCCTTCAAGGGAGATGAAAAACTGTTTTTT. Residues: CASSFPFKGDEKLFF.